These 6 T cell receptor beta chains were all obtained from the same sample, sequenced in a study of response to subunit inactivated influenza vaccine. TCRdb recomputed calls from the RT-PCR reads with MiXCR, one row per CDR3 protein. The sample gives 200,000 to 300,000 distinct CDR3 sequences, 12% of which show up once; roughly 7.7% is in the top ten. The sequences come from non-naive T cells sorted from PBMCs, collected 14 to 15 days before vaccination. These receptors all come from a man aged 45-65 years who received an inactivated influenza vaccine.

The rearrangement uses TRBV5-1 and TRBJ2-5; 8 bases fit TRBD2. The CDR3 contains 15 residues. Germline assignment: CDR1 SGHRS and CDR2 YFSETQ. V shed 7 bases and J 3 bases; nucleotides not matched to a gene: 11. The CDR3 here is CASGPQRGREETQYF. The CDR3 coding sequence is TGCGCCAGCGGACCTCAGCGGGGGAGAGAAGAGACCCAGTACTTC.

This chain joins TRBV5-1 and TRBJ1-5, with TRBD1 identical over 8 bases. Germline CDR1 and CDR2: SGHRS and YFSETQ. This CDR3 is built from 14 residues. J lost 5 bases, V lost 4 bases, and 5 bases had no gene match. CDR3 amino acids: CASSPDRGDQPQHF. In DNA form, the CDR3 reads TGCGCCAGCAGCCCCGACAGGGGAGATCAGCCCCAGCATTTT. Complete variable domain (other parts from reference TRBV5-1 and TRBJ1-5): KAGVTQTPRYLIKTRGQQVTLSCSPISGHRSVSWYQQTPGQGLQFLFEYFSETQRNKGNFPGRFSGRQFSNSRSEMNVSTLELGDSALYLCASSPDRGDQPQHFGDGTRLSIL.

This clonotype was found many times. V gene TRBV20-1 combines with J gene TRBJ1-1; no clear D. Trimming cost V 6 bases and J 9 bases, with 5 bases left between them. Germline loops: CDR1 DFQATT, CDR2 SNEGSKA (reference sequence). The CDR3 runs to 8 residues. The CDR3 protein is CSAPQAFF. CDR3 sequence (DNA): TGCAGTGCCCCACAAGCTTTCTTT.

There are many counts of this clonotype. The J gene is TRBJ2-7, the V gene TRBV7-2; D is undetermined. The CDR3 totals 15 residues. The V and J ends lost 1 base and 0 bases respectively, with 10 bases between them. The germline V gene has CDR1 SGHTA and CDR2 FQGNSA. In DNA, the CDR3 is TGTGCCAGCAGCTTAGATGGCGGTGGCTCCTACGAGCAGTACTTC. This encodes CASSLDGGGSYEQYF.

The chain recombines TRBV20-1 with TRBJ1-1; no firm D call. Germline assignment: CDR1 DFQATT and CDR2 SNEGSKA (reference sequence). V dropped 6 bases and J dropped 1 base, with 9 bases sitting between them. The CDR3 is 12 residues long. The CDR3 DNA reads as TGCAGTGCAAGCGGTCCGAACACTGAAGCTTTCTTT. Translation: CSASGPNTEAFF.

This clonotype was counted many times. CDR3 loop: CSAPSPYEQYF. CDR3 nucleotide sequence: TGCAGTGCTCCTTCCCCGTACGAGCAGTACTTC. V and J are TRBV20-1 and TRBJ2-7; D uncertain. Germline assignment: CDR1 DFQATT and CDR2 SNEGSKA (reference sequence). V dropped 5 bases and J dropped 4 bases, with 9 bases sitting between them. There are 11 residues in the CDR3.